This is a list of T cell receptor beta chains from one sample in a study of T-cell reconstitution after alpha-beta-depleted transplantation in children. Using its own MiXCR run on the PCR reads, TCRdb lists one record per CDR3 protein. The data hold some 200,000 distinct CDR3 sequences, with 8% to 10% observed a single time. The sample in question was PBMCs from the stem cell graft donor, obtained from the stem cell graft. Receptor source: a human donor who donated a stem cell graft to a child with acute lymphoblastic leukemia. CDR3s include the opening cysteine and the closing phenylalanine or tryptophan. A D gene is named only where the DNA matches it firmly. Where a row states a size, it is once, few, many or the class of an expanded clone; other rows omit it.

V gene: TRBV12-3/TRBV12-4; D gene: -; J gene: TRBJ1-1; clone size: few; CDR3 protein: CASSFGRVAEAFF; CDR3 DNA: TGTGCCAGCAGTTTCGGTCGAGTAGCTGAAGCTTTCTTT
V gene: TRBV29-1; D gene: -; J gene: TRBJ1-3; clone size: few; CDR3 protein: CSVGPGSATSGNTIYF; CDR3 DNA: TGCAGCGTTGGACCGGGAAGCGCCACTTCTGGAAACACCATATATTTT
V gene: TRBV12-3/TRBV12-4; D gene: -; J gene: TRBJ2-4; clone size: medium-sized; CDR3 protein: CASSFRQGNIQYF; CDR3 DNA: TGTGCCAGCAGTTTTAGGCAGGGAAACATTCAGTACTTC
V gene: TRBV20-1; D gene: -; J gene: TRBJ1-2; clone size: few; CDR3 protein: CSARPGWEGGYTF; CDR3 DNA: TGCAGTGCTAGACCAGGGTGGGAGGGTGGCTACACCTTC
V gene: TRBV6-1; D gene: -; J gene: TRBJ2-1; clone size: -; CDR3 protein: CASRLQGSSYNEQFF; CDR3 DNA: TGTGCCAGCAGACTTCAGGGATCCTCCTACAATGAGCAGTTCTTC
V gene: TRBV6-5; D gene: -; J gene: TRBJ1-1; clone size: many; CDR3 protein: CASSYSPGLPEAFF; CDR3 DNA: TGTGCCAGCAGTTACTCTCCTGGACTTCCTGAAGCTTTCTTT
V gene: TRBV20-1; D gene: -; J gene: TRBJ2-7; clone size: -; CDR3 protein: CSATPTGSVSYEQYF; CDR3 DNA: TGCAGTGCTACTCCAACAGGTTCCGTTTCCTACGAGCAGTACTTC
V gene: TRBV11-2; D gene: -; J gene: TRBJ2-3; clone size: many; CDR3 protein: CASSLGILRDTQYF; CDR3 DNA: TGTGCCAGCAGCTTGGGCATCCTAAGAGATACGCAGTATTTT
V gene: TRBV5-1; D gene: TRBD1; J gene: TRBJ2-1; clone size: many; CDR3 protein: CASSSGTGDNEQFF; CDR3 DNA: TGCGCCAGCAGCTCCGGGACAGGGGACAATGAGCAGTTCTTC
V gene: TRBV2; D gene: -; J gene: TRBJ2-3; clone size: many; CDR3 protein: CASSDFRTGYTDTQYF; CDR3 DNA: TGTGCCAGCAGTGATTTCCGGACGGGGTACACAGATACGCAGTATTTT
V gene: TRBV7-2; D gene: TRBD2; J gene: TRBJ2-2; clone size: many; CDR3 protein: CASSLALASGASGELFF; CDR3 DNA: TGTGCCAGCAGCTTAGCGCTGGCTAGCGGGGCTTCCGGGGAGCTGTTTTTT
V gene: TRBV20-1; D gene: TRBD2; J gene: TRBJ2-1; clone size: many; CDR3 protein: CSWAASGPNEQFF; CDR3 DNA: TGCAGCTGGGCCGCTAGCGGTCCGAATGAGCAGTTCTTC
V gene: TRBV4-2; D gene: -; J gene: TRBJ2-1; clone size: many; CDR3 protein: CASSQDWARPGNEQFF; CDR3 DNA: TGTGCCAGCAGCCAAGATTGGGCTAGACCGGGCAATGAGCAGTTCTTC